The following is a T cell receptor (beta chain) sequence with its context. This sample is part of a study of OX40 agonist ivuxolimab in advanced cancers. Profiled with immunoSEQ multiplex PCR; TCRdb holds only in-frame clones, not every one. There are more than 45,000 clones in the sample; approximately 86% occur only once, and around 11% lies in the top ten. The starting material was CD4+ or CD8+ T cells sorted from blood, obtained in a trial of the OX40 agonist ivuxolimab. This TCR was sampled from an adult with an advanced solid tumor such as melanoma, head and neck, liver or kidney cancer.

The CDR3 loop reads CASSDWGGANYGYTF. The CDR3 nucleotides read TGTGCCAGCAGCGATTGGGGGGGAGCTAACTATGGCTACACCTTC. V usage is TRBV5-4 and J usage is TRBJ1-2; maybe TRBD1 (5 bases). Trimming left V 4 bases short and J 0 bases short, with 13 bases between. The CDR3 covers 15 residues. The germline V gene encodes CDR1 SGHNT and CDR2 YYREEE (reference sequence).